This T cell receptor beta chain was profiled in a study of blood T cell repertoires in COVID-19. Study in general: T cells, B-cell-depleted T cells, or PBMCs provided the cDNA or gDNA that served as material.

The age range of participants was about 18 to 100 years, with residence in about 25 US areas. Participants reported their clinical history, and cohort assignment relied on those reports. Authors' methods: By means of reference gene primer amplification, nucleated cell counts were estimated. Only in-frame clones appear in the TCRdb table, and some are missing; sequencing was by immunoSEQ multiplex PCR. That table is the source of V, J and clone size, and D and trimming were worked out from the DNA. The table records hundreds of thousands of clones, 65% to 90% of them present only once. This receptor was obtained from a woman aged 45-59 years with acute COVID-19. The sequenced sample was PBMCs or T cells enriched from blood (not recorded which).

The CDR3 loop is CASSPGLAGGSYNEQFF. The DNA for the CDR3 is TGTGCCAGCAGCCCCGGACTAGCGGGGGGTTCCTACAATGAGCAGTTCTTC. The rearrangement links TRBV11-3 to TRBJ2-1; 14 bases match TRBD2. Germline CDR1 SGHNT, CDR2 YENEEA. The CDR3 is made up of 17 amino acids. V trimming: 5 bases; J trimming: 1 base; junction bases outside the gene matches: 4.